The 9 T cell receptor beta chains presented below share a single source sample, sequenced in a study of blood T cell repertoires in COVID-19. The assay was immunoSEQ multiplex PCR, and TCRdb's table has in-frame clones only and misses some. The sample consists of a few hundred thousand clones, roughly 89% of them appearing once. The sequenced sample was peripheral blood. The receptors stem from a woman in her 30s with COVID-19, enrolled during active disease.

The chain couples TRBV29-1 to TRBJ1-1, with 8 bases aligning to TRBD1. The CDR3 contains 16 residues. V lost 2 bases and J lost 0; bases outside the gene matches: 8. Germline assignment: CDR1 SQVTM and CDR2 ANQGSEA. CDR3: CSVEQPLTGVNTEAFF. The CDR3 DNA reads TGCAGCGTTGAACAGCCCCTGACAGGGGTGAACACTGAAGCTTTCTTT. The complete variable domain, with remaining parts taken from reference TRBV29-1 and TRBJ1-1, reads SAVISQKPSRDICQRGTSLTIQCQVDSQVTMMFWYRQQPGQSLTLIATANQGSEATYESGFVIDKFPISRPNLTFSTLTVSNMSPEDSSIYLCSVEQPLTGVNTEAFFGQGTRLTVV.

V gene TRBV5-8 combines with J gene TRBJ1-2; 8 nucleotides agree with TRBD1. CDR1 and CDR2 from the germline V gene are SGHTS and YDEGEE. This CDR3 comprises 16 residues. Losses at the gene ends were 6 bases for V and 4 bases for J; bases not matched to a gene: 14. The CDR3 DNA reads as TGTGCCAGCACCCCGAGTGTGGGACAGGCGGGCTATGGCTACACCTTC. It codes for CASTPSVGQAGYGYTF.

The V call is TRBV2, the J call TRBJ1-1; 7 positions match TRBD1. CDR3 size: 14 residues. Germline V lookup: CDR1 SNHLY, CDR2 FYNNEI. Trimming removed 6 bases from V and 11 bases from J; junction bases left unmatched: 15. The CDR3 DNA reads TGTGCCAGCAGACGAACAGGGGACTCCCTTCTTGCTTTCTTT. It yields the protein CASRRTGDSLLAFF.

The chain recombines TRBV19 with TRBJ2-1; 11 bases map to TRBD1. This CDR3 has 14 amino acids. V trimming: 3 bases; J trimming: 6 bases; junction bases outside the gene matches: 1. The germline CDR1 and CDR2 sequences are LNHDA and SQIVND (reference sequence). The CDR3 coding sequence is TGTGCCAGTAGTATCGGGACAGGGGGCAATGAGCAGTTCTTC. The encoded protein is CASSIGTGGNEQFF.

The CDR3 nucleotides are TGTGCCACCAGCAGTCGACAGGGATACTATGGCTACACCTTC. Encoded protein: CATSSRQGYYGYTF. The rearrangement links TRBV15 to TRBJ1-2; 7 nucleotides align to TRBD1. The length of the CDR3 is 14 residues. V lost 3 bases, J lost 3 bases, and 4 bases stayed unmatched. From germline, CDR1 is LNHNV and CDR2 YYDKDF (reference sequence).

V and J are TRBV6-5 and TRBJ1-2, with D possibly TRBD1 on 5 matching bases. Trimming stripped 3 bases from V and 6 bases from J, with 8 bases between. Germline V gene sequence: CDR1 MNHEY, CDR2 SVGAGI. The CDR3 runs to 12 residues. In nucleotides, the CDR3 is TGTGCCAGCAGTTATCGGGGGGATGGCTACACCTTC. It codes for CASSYRGDGYTF.

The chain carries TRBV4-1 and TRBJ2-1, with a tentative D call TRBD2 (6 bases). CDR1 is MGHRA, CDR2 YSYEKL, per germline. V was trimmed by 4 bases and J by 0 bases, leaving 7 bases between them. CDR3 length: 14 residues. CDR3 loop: CASSRGGSYNEQFF. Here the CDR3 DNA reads TGCGCCAGCAGCCGGGGAGGCTCCTACAATGAGCAGTTCTTC.

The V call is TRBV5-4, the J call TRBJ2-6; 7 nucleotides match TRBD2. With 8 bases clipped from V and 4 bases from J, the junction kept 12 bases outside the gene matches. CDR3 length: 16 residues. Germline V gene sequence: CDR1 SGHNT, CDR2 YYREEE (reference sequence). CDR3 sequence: CASGGGSHPGANVLTF. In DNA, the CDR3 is TGTGCCAGTGGGGGAGGGTCTCATCCCGGGGCCAACGTCCTGACTTTC.

CDR3 bases: TGTGCCAGCAGCCGACAGGGTAACGGGGAGCTGTTTTTT. It translates to CASSRQGNGELFF. This chain connects TRBV7-6 to TRBJ2-2, with TRBD1 identical over 7 bases. This CDR3 contains 13 residues. CDR1 and CDR2 (germline): SGHVS, FNYEAQ. V dropped 5 bases and J dropped 7; count of bases not matched to a gene: 4.